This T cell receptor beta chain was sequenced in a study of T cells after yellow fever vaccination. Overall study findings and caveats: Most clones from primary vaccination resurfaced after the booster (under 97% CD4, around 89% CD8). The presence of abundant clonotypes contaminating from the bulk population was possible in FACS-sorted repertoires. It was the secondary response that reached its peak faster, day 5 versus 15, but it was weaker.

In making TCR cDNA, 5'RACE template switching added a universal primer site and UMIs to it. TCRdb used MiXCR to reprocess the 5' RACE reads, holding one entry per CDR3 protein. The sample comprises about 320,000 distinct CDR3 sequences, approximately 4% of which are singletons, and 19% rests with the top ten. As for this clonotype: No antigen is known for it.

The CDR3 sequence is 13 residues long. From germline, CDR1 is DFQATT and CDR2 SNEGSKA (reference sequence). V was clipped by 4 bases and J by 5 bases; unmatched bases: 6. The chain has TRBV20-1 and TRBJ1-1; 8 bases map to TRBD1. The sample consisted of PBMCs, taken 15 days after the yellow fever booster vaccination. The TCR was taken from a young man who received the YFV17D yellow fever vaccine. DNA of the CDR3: TGCAGTGCTATCAGGGGGCCGGGGACTGAAGCTTTCTTT. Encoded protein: CSAIRGPGTEAFF.